This entry lists 10 T cell receptor beta chains sequenced from one sample in a study of T cells in Graves' hyperthyroidism and ophthalmopathy. The investigators amplified TCR beta CDR3 regions from RNA transcripts. HTBI primers were the set used in a first-round RT-PCR of the TCR CDR3. TCRdb processed the multiplex PCR reads anew with MiXCR; each CDR3 protein has one entry. The sample lists approximately 690,000 distinct CDR3 sequences, about a fifth occurring once. Specimen: blood. These receptors originate from a man aged 25 to 45 with Graves' ophthalmopathy.

Ten or more counts support this clonotype. The V gene is TRBV30, the J gene TRBJ1-1; D not certain. The length of the CDR3 is 14 residues. V lost 1 base, J lost 5 bases, and 14 bases lay in between. CDR1 and CDR2 from the germline V gene are GTSNPN and SVGIG (reference sequence). In DNA, the CDR3 is TGTGCCTGGAGTGAGGATCCCCTGGGGACTGAAGCTTTCTTT. Amino acids: CAWSEDPLGTEAFF.

A note on this clonotype: This may stem from a read error, because a much larger clone lies one nucleotide away. The rearrangement uses TRBV7-9 and TRBJ2-7; 8 bases line up with TRBD2. CDR1 and CDR2 from the germline V gene are SEHNR and FQNEAQ (reference sequence). This CDR3 region has 17 residues. V trimming: 6 bases; J trimming: 2 bases; junction bases outside the gene matches: 15. In DNA form, the CDR3 reads TGTGCCAGCAGTCCCGGGGGGGTGCGGGAGGACACCTACGAGCAGTACTTC. Translation gives CASSPGGVREDTYEQYF. Drawing the rest from reference TRBV7-9 and TRBJ2-7, the complete variable domain is DTGVSQNPRHKITKRGQNVTFRCDPISEHNRLYWYRQTLGQGPEFLTYFQNEAQLEKSRLLSDRFSAERPKGSFSTLEIQRTEQGDSAMYLCASSPGGVREDTYEQYFGPGTRLTVT.

The J gene is TRBJ2-2, the V gene TRBV4-1; 12 bases fit TRBD1. Per the germline V gene, CDR1 is MGHRA and CDR2 is YSYEKL. J lost 3 bases, V lost 1 base, and 6 bases had no gene match. The CDR3 has 18 residues. CDR3 sequence (DNA): TGCGCCAGCAGCCAAGGGCCGGGACAGGGGGCGCACACCGGGGAGCTGTTTTTT. It encodes CASSQGPGQGAHTGELFF.

The chain joins TRBV20-1 to TRBJ1-2; 8 positions agree with TRBD1. CDR3 length: 18 residues. Trimming at V came to 0 bases and at J to 2 bases, leaving 14 bases not matched to a gene. The germline gives CDR1 DFQATT, CDR2 SNEGSKA (reference sequence). For the CDR3, the DNA is TGCAGTGCTAGAGATTCCCAGGGGGCGTCGAATTCCAACTATGGCTACACCTTC. This codes for CSARDSQGASNSNYGYTF.

This clonotype was seen ten or more times. The CDR3 sequence is CASSLYGRVNTEAFF. The CDR3 nucleotides are TGTGCCAGCAGCTTGTACGGCAGGGTGAACACTGAAGCTTTCTTT. V is TRBV5-8 and J is TRBJ1-1; D possibly corresponds to TRBD1 (5 bases). The CDR3 runs to 15 residues. V was cut by 1 base and J by 0 bases, with 10 bases left in between. The germline V gene encodes CDR1 SGHTS and CDR2 YDEGEE.

This clonotype was observed a handful of times. The rearrangement links TRBV5-1 to TRBJ2-2; D gene unclear. There are 15 residues in the CDR3. V lost 0 bases, J lost 2 bases, and 8 bases lay in between. Germline V gene sequence: CDR1 SGHRS, CDR2 YFSETQ. As DNA, the CDR3 is TGCGCCAGCAGCTTGGCCGGAGACAACACCGGGGAGCTGTTTTTT. This codes for CASSLAGDNTGELFF.

There are many counts of this clonotype. The rearrangement links TRBV29-1 to TRBJ1-1, with D possibly TRBD1 on 5 matching bases. Trimming took off 6 bases at V and 10 bases at J, with 18 bases between the two ends. Germline V gene sequence: CDR1 SQVTM, CDR2 ANQGSEA. The CDR3 is 12 residues long. CDR3 sequence (DNA): TGCAGCGTCGTAGGGGACGGGCGGGGAGCTTTCTTT. It specifies CSVVGDGRGAFF.

V gene TRBV27 combines with J gene TRBJ1-4; 7 bases agree with TRBD1. J was trimmed by 5 bases and V by 8 bases; bases with no gene match: 11. The germline V gene has CDR1 MNHEY and CDR2 SMNVEV (reference sequence). The CDR3 runs 15 residues. Here the CDR3 DNA reads TGTGCCAGCGCGGGATTCGGGACAGTAAATGAAAAACTGTTTTTT. Translating gives CASAGFGTVNEKLFF.

This clonotype was observed a handful of times. The chain links TRBV3-1 to TRBJ2-7; 8 bases agree with TRBD1. The germline V gene encodes CDR1 LGHDT and CDR2 YNNKEL (reference sequence). The CDR3 length is 14 residues. V dropped 4 bases and J dropped 3; count of bases not matched to a gene: 5. The chain's CDR3 is CASSLGQDRYEQYF. CDR3 DNA sequence: TGTGCCAGCAGCCTGGGACAGGACCGCTACGAGCAGTACTTC.

This clonotype was picked up many times. The V and J genes are TRBV3-1 and TRBJ2-5; D is ambiguous. Germline V gene data show CDR1 as LGHDT and CDR2 as YNNKEL (reference sequence). Trimming took 6 bases from V and 7 from J, leaving 15 bases between them. The CDR3 consists of 13 residues. In DNA form, the CDR3 reads TGTGCCAGCAGTCCAGGAGCTCCCGGGACCCAGTACTTC. Translated: CASSPGAPGTQYF.